Given below is one TCR beta chain in context. The sample originates from a study of blood T cell repertoires in COVID-19. Study-level background: COVID-19 samples collected from the United States, Italy and Spain covered acute and convalescent phases. T cells, B-cell-depleted T cells, or PBMCs supplied cDNA or gDNA.

Generated by immunoSEQ multiplex PCR, the TCRdb table keeps only in-frame clones and is missing some. The data contain roughly 150,000 clones, approximately 80% of them seen just once; the ten biggest clones take up about 0.5%. This receptor was identified in a man in his 60s with acute or convalescent COVID-19. The sequenced sample was peripheral blood.

CDR3 nucleotide sequence: TGTGCCAGCAGCCAAGACCAGGGCCTAGGGACCCAGTACTTC. This sequence encodes CASSQDQGLGTQYF. The chain couples TRBV4-2 to TRBJ2-5; D might be TRBD1 (5 bases). The germline CDR1 and CDR2 sequences are LGHNA and YNFKEQ. The CDR3 covers 14 residues. V lost 0 bases and J 7 bases, leaving 12 bases between the germline ends.